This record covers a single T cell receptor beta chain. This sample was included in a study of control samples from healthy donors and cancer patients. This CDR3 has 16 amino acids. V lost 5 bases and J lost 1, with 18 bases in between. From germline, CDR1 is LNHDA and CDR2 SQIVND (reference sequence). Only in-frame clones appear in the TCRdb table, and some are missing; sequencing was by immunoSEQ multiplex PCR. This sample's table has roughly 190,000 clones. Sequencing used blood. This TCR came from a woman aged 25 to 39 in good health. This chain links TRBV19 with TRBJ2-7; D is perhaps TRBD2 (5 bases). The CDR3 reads CASSPRGSEKSYEQYF. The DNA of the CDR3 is TGTGCCAGTAGTCCCCGGGGTAGTGAGAAATCCTACGAGCAGTACTTC.